Presented here are 17 T cell receptor beta chains from one specimen sequenced in a study of T cells after yellow fever vaccination (dated by TCRdb to between 2017 and 2020). The treatment or condition label of this sample denotes: live attenuated yellow fever vaccine strain. Libraries were prepared through 5' RACE. Sequencing took place on an Illumina HiSeq 2500. TCRdb trimmed the raw reads at Q25, called clones with MiXCR and kept productive beta chains. One record per CDR3 amino acid sequence lists the most common genes and DNA. This sample is represented by about 210,000 distinct CDR3 sequences; about 7% of them were singletons. The ten largest clonotypes hold about 0.95% of the sample. Source: CD4+ T cells sorted from PBMCs, taken on the day of the yellow fever booster vaccination. The receptors were gathered from a man aged 30 to 45 who received the YFV17D yellow fever vaccine.

The chain's CDR3 is CASSLAGALSYEQYF. DNA of the CDR3: TGTGCCAGCAGCTTAGCGGGAGCTCTCTCCTACGAGCAGTACTTC. The rearrangement joins TRBV7-9 to TRBJ2-7, with D perhaps matching TRBD2 (5 bases). Trimming took 0 bases from V and 0 from J, leaving 9 bases between them. The CDR3 sequence is 15 residues long. Germline V gene sequence: CDR1 SEHNR, CDR2 FQNEAQ (reference sequence).

This clonotype was recorded many times. The chain joins TRBV20-1 to TRBJ2-1, with D possibly being TRBD2 (7 bases). Germline V gene lookup returns CDR1 DFQATT and CDR2 SNEGSKA (reference sequence). This CDR3 is 15 amino acids long. V was pared by 6 bases and J by 8 bases, with 23 bases between. CDR3 residues: CSASDPARGRDEQFF. The CDR3 nucleotides read TGCAGTGCGTCGGACCCGGCGCGGGGGCGCGATGAGCAGTTCTTC.

V gene TRBV18 combines with J gene TRBJ1-1, with D unclear. V lost 2 bases, J lost 7 bases, and 11 bases lay in between. Germline assignment: CDR1 KGHSH and CDR2 LQKENI. This CDR3 spans 13 amino acids. CDR3 sequence (DNA): TGTGCCAGCTCACCAAAAGCGCGGGTTGAAGCTTTCTTT. This encodes CASSPKARVEAFF.

The chain combines TRBV20-1 with TRBJ2-7; TRBD1 aligns across 11 bases. V dropped 6 bases and J dropped 5; count of bases not matched to a gene: 6. From germline, CDR1 is DFQATT and CDR2 SNEGSKA (reference sequence). This CDR3 is 13 amino acids long. CDR3 nucleotide sequence: TGCAGTGCAACGGACAGGGGGCTTAACGAGCAGTACTTC. This sequence encodes CSATDRGLNEQYF.

The CDR3 DNA reads TGCAGCGTTGAAGTCGCCCAGACCTACGAGCAGTACTTC. It yields the protein CSVEVAQTYEQYF. The chain is built from TRBV29-1 and TRBJ2-7; D unclear. V was trimmed by 1 base and J by 2 bases, leaving 9 bases between them. Germline assignment: CDR1 SQVTM and CDR2 ANQGSEA. The CDR3 is made up of 13 amino acids.

This clonotype showed up many times. The rearrangement links TRBV25-1 to TRBJ2-2; 9 nucleotides agree with TRBD2. The CDR3 is 15 residues long. CDR1 is MGHDK, CDR2 SYGVNS, per germline. Trimming took 3 bases from V and 4 from J; bases not matched to a gene: 3. For the CDR3, the DNA is TGTGCCAGCAGTGATAGCGGGAGTGGCACCGGGGAGCTGTTTTTT. The encoded protein is CASSDSGSGTGELFF. Full variable domain (missing parts from reference TRBV25-1 and TRBJ2-2): EADIYQTPRYLVIGTGKKITLECSQTMGHDKMYWYQQDPGMELHLIHYSYGVNSTEKGDLSSESTVSRIRTEHFPLTLESARPSHTSQYLCASSDSGSGTGELFFGEGSRLTVL.

This clonotype was seen a few times. V gene TRBV6-5 combines with J gene TRBJ2-7; 8 bases match TRBD1. With V trimmed by 4 bases and J by 3 bases, 5 bases remained unmatched. The germline CDR1 and CDR2 sequences are MNHEY and SVGAGI. The CDR3 has 14 residues. The CDR3 loop reads CASSSRTGRYEQYF. CDR3 in DNA: TGTGCCAGCAGTTCTCGGACAGGGCGCTACGAGCAGTACTTC.

A few counts support this clonotype. V is TRBV7-2 and J is TRBJ2-1; D perhaps matches TRBD2 (6 bases). V gave up 5 bases and J gave up 12 bases, with 11 bases separating them. Germline values: CDR1 SGHTA, CDR2 FQGNSA. The CDR3 extends over 11 amino acids. The CDR3, as DNA: TGTGCCAGCAGCGGGACTTCTCCGCAGTTCTTC. Its protein product is CASSGTSPQFF.

This clonotype was recorded many times. This chain links TRBV27 with TRBJ2-7, with D possibly being TRBD2 (6 bases). Germline-derived CDR1 and CDR2 are MNHEY and SMNVEV (reference sequence). The CDR3 has 15 amino acids. V lost 6 bases to trimming and J lost 7 bases, with 22 bases between them. In DNA, the CDR3 is TGTGCCAGCAGCGTCCCCGGAGGGCCTTATAGGGAGCAGTACTTC. The encoded protein is CASSVPGGPYREQYF.

This clonotype has ten or more counts. The chain is built from TRBV5-1 and TRBJ2-7; no firm D call. The CDR3 contains 13 residues. The V gene lost 3 bases and the J gene lost 1 base, with 8 bases spanning the gap. Per germline, CDR1 SGHRS and CDR2 YFSETQ. CDR3 amino acids: CASSSPASYEQYF. The CDR3 DNA follows: TGCGCCAGCAGCTCCCCCGCGTCCTACGAGCAGTACTTC.

The V gene is TRBV12-3 or TRBV12-4, the J gene TRBJ1-2; no clear D. This CDR3 is 14 amino acids long. Deletions cut 2 bases from V and 8 bases from J, with 15 bases between. The CDR3 bases are TGTGCCAGCAGTTTATGGGATAAAGCGGGGGGCTACACCTTC. Translating it yields CASSLWDKAGGYTF.

This clonotype occurred many times. CDR3 coding DNA: TGTGCCAGCAGTGCGGGGGGCGGGAACGGCGAGCAGTACTTC. It is translated as CASSAGGGNGEQYF. The chain combines TRBV12-3 or TRBV12-4 with TRBJ2-7, with TRBD2 matching 8 bases. V lost 5 bases, J lost 6 bases, and 9 bases stayed unmatched. This CDR3 has 14 amino acids.

The gene calls are TRBV6-2 or TRBV6-3 and TRBJ2-5; D is possibly TRBD1 (6 bases). V shed 2 bases and J shed 4 bases, with 14 bases lying between them. The length of the CDR3 is 15 residues. CDR1 and CDR2 from the germline V gene are MNHEY and SVGEGT. The CDR3 here is CASSYASTRGETQYF. The CDR3 DNA is TGTGCCAGCAGTTACGCCTCGACCAGGGGAGAGACCCAGTACTTC.

This clonotype came up many times. V and J are TRBV19 and TRBJ2-3, with TRBD2 identical over 9 bases. The length of the CDR3 is 18 residues. With 3 bases clipped from V and 0 bases from J, the junction kept 10 bases outside the gene matches. Germline V CDR1 and CDR2: LNHDA, SQIVND (reference sequence). This CDR3 reads CASSIWGLAGTSTDTQYF. The CDR3 bases are TGTGCCAGTAGTATCTGGGGGCTAGCGGGAACTAGCACAGATACGCAGTATTTT.

The CDR3 DNA sequence: TGTGCCAGCAGTACAGGGTTTCACGAGCAGTACTTC. This encodes CASSTGFHEQYF. The chain couples TRBV12-3 or TRBV12-4 to TRBJ2-7; D possibly corresponds to TRBD1 (6 bases). This CDR3 spans 12 amino acids. V shed 5 bases and J shed 5 bases, with 10 bases lying between them.

CDR3 protein: CASSRAGAWYEQYF. The CDR3 DNA reads TGTGCCAGCAGCCGTGCGGGGGCTTGGTACGAGCAGTACTTC. The genes are TRBV28 and TRBJ2-7; perhaps TRBD2 as D (7 bases). The CDR3 is made up of 14 amino acids. Germline values: CDR1 MDHEN, CDR2 SYDVKM. V was trimmed by 6 bases and J by 4 bases, leaving 16 bases between them.

The chain has TRBV7-2 and TRBJ2-7; D possibly matches TRBD1 or TRBD2 (6 bases each). The CDR3 consists of 15 residues. Trimming shortened V by 5 bases and J by 4 bases, and 18 bases separated the two germline ends. Germline V CDR1 and CDR2: SGHTA, FQGNSA. CDR3 DNA: TGTGCCAGCAGCCAAGGGGGGTCTCGGGCGTACGAGCAGTACTTC. The encoded protein is CASSQGGSRAYEQYF.